The 16 T cell receptor beta chains below all came from one sample that was sequenced in a study of T cells in Graves' hyperthyroidism and ophthalmopathy (dated by TCRdb to between 2018 and 2020). Receptor libraries were prepared by multiplex PCR. Sequencer: Illumina HiSeq 2000. The TCR beta CDR3 regions were amplified from the RNA transcripts. The TCR CDR3 was subjected to a first round of RT-PCR using the HTBI primer set and the Qiagen OneStep RT-PCR kit. TCRdb itself trimmed the public reads at Q25 with fastp, ran MiXCR and retained productive beta chains. Duplicate CDR3 protein sequences are folded into a single record with the most common DNA and genes. The sample table shows fewer than 350,000 distinct CDR3 sequences, and 18% are seen once. The biggest ten clones account for roughly a sixth of the sample. The specimen sequenced was blood. Source of these receptors: a woman between 40 and 55 years old with Graves' ophthalmopathy.

Many counts were recorded for this clonotype. The V call is TRBV6-1, the J call TRBJ1-1; no reliable D call. CDR1 is MNHNS, CDR2 SASEGT, per germline. This CDR3 spans 13 amino acids. The V end was cut by 4 bases, the J end by 0 bases, with 6 bases between. The DNA for the CDR3 is TGTGCCAGCAGTGGAACAATGAACACTGAAGCTTTCTTT. It yields the protein CASSGTMNTEAFF.

Ten or more counts support this clonotype. The V call is TRBV28, the J call TRBJ2-7; D unclear. V was clipped by 10 bases and J by 3 bases, with 7 bases between them. This CDR3 has 10 residues. Germline assignment: CDR1 MDHEN and CDR2 SYDVKM. In DNA, the CDR3 is TGTGCCACCCTCGGCTACGAGCAGTACTTC. The encoded protein is CATLGYEQYF.

The sample holds many counts of this clonotype. The chain joins TRBV29-1 to TRBJ1-1; a weak D match, TRBD1 (5 bases). The CDR3 has 13 amino acids. Trimming removed 6 bases at V and 6 bases at J, with 17 bases between. Germline CDR1 and CDR2: SQVTM and ANQGSEA. CDR3 bases: TGCAGCGTAGCGGGGCTCACCCCCCCTGAAGCTTTCTTT. This codes for CSVAGLTPPEAFF.

This clonotype was counted many times. V usage is TRBV19 and J usage is TRBJ1-5; 7 bases line up with TRBD1. Per the germline V gene, CDR1 is LNHDA and CDR2 is SQIVND (reference sequence). V shed 6 bases and J 4 bases; nucleotides not matched to a gene: 3. The CDR3 consists of 13 residues. The CDR3 DNA follows: TGTGCCAGTAGGGACAGGCAGAATCAGCCCCAGCATTTT. This translates into CASRDRQNQPQHF.

This clonotype was observed at least ten times. The genes are TRBV4-1 and TRBJ1-5; D may be TRBD1 (6 bases). The V gene lost 0 bases and the J gene lost 6 bases, with 12 bases spanning the gap. CDR3 length: 15 amino acids. Germline CDR1 is MGHRA and CDR2 is YSYEKL. The CDR3 loop reads CASSQDGGNGQPQHF. The CDR3 nucleotides are TGCGCCAGCAGCCAAGACGGGGGCAACGGTCAGCCCCAGCATTTT.

The rearrangement joins TRBV6-1 to TRBJ2-7; TRBD2 aligns across 9 bases. The CDR3 extends over 16 amino acids. The trim removed 6 bases at V and 3 bases at J, leaving 12 bases unmatched. Germline values: CDR1 MNHNS, CDR2 SASEGT. The CDR3 sequence: CASRGAGGSKIYEQYF. CDR3 coding DNA: TGTGCCAGCAGGGGAGCGGGAGGATCCAAGATCTACGAGCAGTACTTC.

The chain employs TRBV7-8 and TRBJ2-5, with 10 bases fitting TRBD1. J gave up 5 bases and V 5 bases, and 11 bases lay outside the gene matches. The CDR3 has 16 residues. The germline CDR1 and CDR2 sequences are SGHVS and FQNEAQ. The CDR3 loop reads CASSPETGGKGETQYF. The CDR3 DNA reads as TGTGCCAGCAGCCCAGAGACAGGGGGCAAGGGGGAGACCCAGTACTTC.

This clonotype was counted at least ten times. This sequence joins TRBV28 and TRBJ1-2; D is uncertain. CDR1 is MDHEN, CDR2 SYDVKM, per germline. The V end lost 6 bases, the J end lost 5 bases, and 13 bases lay between the germline ends. The CDR3 has 13 residues. CDR3 residues: CASRPRDTYGYTF. The CDR3 DNA reads TGTGCCAGCAGGCCCCGAGACACATATGGCTACACCTTC.

The gene calls are TRBV20-1 and TRBJ2-5, with TRBD2 as a possible D gene (6 bases). The CDR3 totals 14 residues. Germline CDR1 DFQATT, CDR2 SNEGSKA (reference sequence). The ends were cut back, 4 bases at V and 2 bases at J, with 14 bases in the middle. CDR3 region: CSATSGEVQETQYF. CDR3 DNA: TGCAGTGCTACCTCGGGGGAGGTGCAAGAGACCCAGTACTTC.

This clonotype was observed at least ten times. The V gene is TRBV19, the J gene TRBJ2-7; possibly TRBD1 or TRBD2 for D (6 bases each). The CDR3 covers 14 residues. V lost 5 bases to trimming and J lost 7 bases, with 18 bases between them. Germline loops: CDR1 LNHDA, CDR2 SQIVND (reference sequence). CDR3 amino acids: CASSLDRFRGEQYF. The CDR3 DNA reads TGTGCCAGTAGTCTCGACAGGTTCCGGGGGGAGCAGTACTTC.

This clonotype was detected ten times or more. The chain combines TRBV20-1 with TRBJ2-5; D gene uncertain. V lost 6 bases and J lost 3, with 11 bases in between. This CDR3 spans 12 amino acids. Germline V lookup: CDR1 DFQATT, CDR2 SNEGSKA (reference sequence). The CDR3 DNA sequence: TGCAGTGCCCCTGGCGTTAAAGAGACCCAGTACTTC. This codes for CSAPGVKETQYF.

This clonotype was detected many times. The rearrangement uses TRBV28 and TRBJ2-4; D is perhaps TRBD2 (7 bases). Trimming removed 6 bases at V and 11 bases at J, with 14 bases between. Germline loops: CDR1 MDHEN, CDR2 SYDVKM. This CDR3 is built from 12 residues. The DNA of the CDR3 is TGTGCCAGCAGAGGGGGGGCTAGAGTTCAGTACTTC. This codes for CASRGGARVQYF.

At least ten counts were recorded for this clonotype. The rearrangement joins TRBV5-8 to TRBJ2-4; tentatively, D is TRBD2 (6 bases). CDR1 SGHTS and CDR2 YDEGEE come from the germline V gene. Trimming cost V 2 bases and J 1 base, with 16 bases left between them. This CDR3 contains 17 residues. The CDR3 spells CASSLITREAAKNIQYF. As DNA, the CDR3 is TGTGCCAGCAGCTTAATTACAAGGGAGGCGGCCAAAAACATTCAGTACTTC.

In its sample, this clonotype was seen many times. The chain couples TRBV7-6 to TRBJ1-1; D may be TRBD1 (6 bases). V lost 6 bases and J lost 0, with 17 bases in between. This CDR3 is built from 16 residues. The germline CDR1 and CDR2 sequences are SGHVS and FNYEAQ. The CDR3: CASRRDSGALNTEAFF. CDR3 coding DNA: TGTGCCAGCAGACGCGACTCAGGGGCGCTGAACACTGAAGCTTTCTTT.

This clonotype appeared many times. V usage is TRBV4-1 and J usage is TRBJ2-7, with 12 bases matching TRBD2. This CDR3 comprises 18 residues. V dropped 1 base and J dropped 5; count of bases not matched to a gene: 12. Germline V CDR1 and CDR2: MGHRA, YSYEKL. The CDR3: CASSQGLIGLAGGDEQYF. CDR3 sequence (DNA): TGCGCCAGCAGCCAAGGTCTTATCGGGCTAGCGGGAGGGGACGAGCAGTACTTC.

The chain recombines TRBV14 with TRBJ1-2; TRBD1 might be the D (5 bases). Per the germline V gene, CDR1 is SGHDN and CDR2 is FVKESK. Trimming removed 4 bases at V and 4 bases at J, with 16 bases between. The CDR3 loop spans 15 amino acids. CDR3 region: CASSRESGARYGYTF. For the CDR3, the DNA is TGTGCCAGCAGCCGAGAATCCGGGGCCCGCTATGGCTACACCTTC. Based on the CDR3 plus reference TRBV14 and TRBJ1-2, the full variable domain is EAGVTQFPSHSVIEKGQTVTLRCDPISGHDNLYWYRRVMGKEIKFLLHFVKESKQDESGMPNNRFLAERTGGTYSTLKVQPAELEDSGVYFCASSRESGARYGYTFGSGTRLTVV.